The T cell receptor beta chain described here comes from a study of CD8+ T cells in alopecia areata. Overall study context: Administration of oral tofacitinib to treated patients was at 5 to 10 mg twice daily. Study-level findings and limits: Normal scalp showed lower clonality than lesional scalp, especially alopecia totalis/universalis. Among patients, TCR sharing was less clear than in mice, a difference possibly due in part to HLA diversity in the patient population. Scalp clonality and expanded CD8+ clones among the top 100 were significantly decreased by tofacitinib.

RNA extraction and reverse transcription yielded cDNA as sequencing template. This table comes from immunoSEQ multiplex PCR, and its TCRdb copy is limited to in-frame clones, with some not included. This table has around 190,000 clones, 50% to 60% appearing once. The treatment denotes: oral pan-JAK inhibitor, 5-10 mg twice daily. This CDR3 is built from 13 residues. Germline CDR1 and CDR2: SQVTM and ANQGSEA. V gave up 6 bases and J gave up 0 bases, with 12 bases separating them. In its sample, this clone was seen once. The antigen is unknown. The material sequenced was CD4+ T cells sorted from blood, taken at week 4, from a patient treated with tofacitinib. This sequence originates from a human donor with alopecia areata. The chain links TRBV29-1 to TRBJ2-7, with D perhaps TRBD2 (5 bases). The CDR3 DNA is TGCAGCGTCGTTTGGCGGGCCTCCTACGAGCAGTACTTC. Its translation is CSVVWRASYEQYF.